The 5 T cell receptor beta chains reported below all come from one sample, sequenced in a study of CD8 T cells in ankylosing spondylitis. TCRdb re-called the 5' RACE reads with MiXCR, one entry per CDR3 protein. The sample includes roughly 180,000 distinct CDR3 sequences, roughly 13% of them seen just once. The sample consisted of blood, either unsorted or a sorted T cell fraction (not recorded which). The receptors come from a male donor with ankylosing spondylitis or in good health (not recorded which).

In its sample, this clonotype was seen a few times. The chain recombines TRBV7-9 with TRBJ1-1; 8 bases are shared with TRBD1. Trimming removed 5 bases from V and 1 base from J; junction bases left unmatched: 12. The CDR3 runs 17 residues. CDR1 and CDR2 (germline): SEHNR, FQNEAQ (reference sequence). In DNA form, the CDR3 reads TGTGCCAGCAGCGGGCGACCGGGGACAGGACCGAACACTGAAGCTTTCTTT. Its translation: CASSGRPGTGPNTEAFF.

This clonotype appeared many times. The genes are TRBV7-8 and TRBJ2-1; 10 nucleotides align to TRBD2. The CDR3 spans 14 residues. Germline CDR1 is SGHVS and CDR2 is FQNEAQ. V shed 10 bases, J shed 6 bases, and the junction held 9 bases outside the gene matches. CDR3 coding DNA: TGTGCCACCACAGCTCTAGCGGGAGCCAATGAGCAGTTCTTC. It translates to CATTALAGANEQFF.

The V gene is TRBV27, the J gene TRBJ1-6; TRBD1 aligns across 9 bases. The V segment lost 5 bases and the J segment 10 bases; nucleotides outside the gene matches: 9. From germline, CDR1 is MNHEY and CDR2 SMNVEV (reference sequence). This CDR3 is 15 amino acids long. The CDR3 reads CASSGIQGARSPLHF. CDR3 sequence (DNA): TGTGCCAGCAGTGGGATACAGGGGGCAAGGTCACCCCTCCACTTT.

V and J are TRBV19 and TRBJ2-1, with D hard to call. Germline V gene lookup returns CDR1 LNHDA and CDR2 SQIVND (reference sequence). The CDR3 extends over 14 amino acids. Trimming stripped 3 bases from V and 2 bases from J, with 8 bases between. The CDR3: CASSMVTTYNEQFF. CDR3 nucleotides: TGTGCCAGTAGTATGGTCACTACCTACAATGAGCAGTTCTTC.

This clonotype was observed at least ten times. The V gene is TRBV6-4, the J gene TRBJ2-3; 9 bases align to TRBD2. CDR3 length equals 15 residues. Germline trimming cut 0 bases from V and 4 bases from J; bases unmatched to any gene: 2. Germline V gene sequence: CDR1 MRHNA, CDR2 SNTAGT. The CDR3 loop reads CASSDSAGGPDTQYF. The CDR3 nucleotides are TGTGCCAGCAGTGACTCTGCGGGGGGGCCAGATACGCAGTATTTT.